Listed below are T cell receptor beta chains from one sample, sequenced in a study of shared clonotypes between healthy human individuals. Libraries were prepared by immunoSEQ multiplex PCR; TCRdb keeps only in-frame clonotypes and omits some of them. The repertoire includes around 2.3 million clones, more than 90% of them detected once, and roughly 0.13% sits in the top ten. Sequenced sample: naive CD4+ T cells sorted from blood. Every receptor here comes from a man aged 18-30 years in good health. Both conserved end residues are part of each CDR3. Fields, in order: J gene, V gene, D gene, clone size, CDR3 protein, CDR3 DNA. A D gene is named only where the DNA matches it firmly. Clone size is stated in some rows and not others, as once, few, many or a class when expanded.

J: TRBJ1-5; V: TRBV19; D: NA; size: NA; CDR3: CASSTDYSNQPQHF; DNA: TGTGCCAGTAGTACAGACTATAGCAATCAGCCCCAGCATTTT
J: TRBJ2-7; V: TRBV7-9; D: NA; size: NA; CDR3: CASSPSGTYEQYF; DNA: TGTGCCAGCAGCCCATCAGGGACCTACGAGCAGTACTTC
J: TRBJ2-7; V: TRBV5-1; D: NA; size: NA; CDR3: CASSLPQGSYEQYF; DNA: TGCGCCAGCAGCTTACCACAGGGCTCCTACGAGCAGTACTTC
J: TRBJ2-7; V: TRBV6-6; D: TRBD1; size: NA; CDR3: CASSYQGVSYEQYF; DNA: TGTGCCAGCAGCTATCAGGGGGTCTCCTACGAGCAGTACTTC
J: TRBJ2-7; V: TRBV7-9; D: TRBD1; size: NA; CDR3: CASSPGQGVAKQYF; DNA: TGTGCCAGCAGCCCAGGACAGGGTGTCGCTAAGCAGTACTTC
J: TRBJ1-2; V: TRBV19; D: NA; size: NA; CDR3: CASSIPLRTNYGYTF; DNA: TGTGCCAGTAGTATCCCCCTCCGGACTAACTATGGCTACACCTTC
J: TRBJ2-3; V: TRBV18; D: NA; size: NA; CDR3: CASSPPSKGTQYF; DNA: TGTGCCAGCTCACCACCGTCAAAGGGGACGCAGTATTTT
J: TRBJ1-3; V: TRBV11-2; D: NA; size: NA; CDR3: CASSFVAFSGNTIYF; DNA: TGTGCCAGCAGCTTTGTTGCGTTCTCTGGAAACACCATATATTTT
J: TRBJ1-5; V: TRBV30; D: NA; size: once; CDR3: CAWSGSRTEINQPQHF; DNA: TGTGCCTGGAGTGGCAGTAGGACAGAGATCAATCAGCCCCAGCATTTT
J: TRBJ1-5; V: TRBV18; D: NA; size: NA; CDR3: CASSPQRQFNQPQHF; DNA: TGTGCCAGCTCACCACAGAGACAGTTCAATCAGCCCCAGCATTTT
J: TRBJ1-2; V: TRBV19; D: NA; size: NA; CDR3: CASTTTAKANYGYTF; DNA: TGTGCCAGTACTACGACGGCGAAGGCTAACTATGGCTACACCTTC
J: TRBJ2-7; V: TRBV18; D: NA; size: NA; CDR3: CASSPGQGWGEQYF; DNA: TGTGCCAGCTCCCCTGGGCAGGGTTGGGGCGAGCAGTACTTC
J: TRBJ1-5; V: TRBV28; D: NA; size: NA; CDR3: CASRREGSSNQPQHF; DNA: TGTGCCAGCAGGAGAGAGGGCAGCAGCAATCAGCCCCAGCATTTT
J: TRBJ2-3; V: TRBV7-2; D: NA; size: NA; CDR3: CASRPPSTDTQYF; DNA: TGTGCCAGCAGGCCCCCTAGCACAGATACGCAGTATTTT
J: TRBJ2-1; V: TRBV7-8; D: NA; size: NA; CDR3: CASSLASGLANIYNEQFF; DNA: TGTGCCAGCAGCTTAGCTTCTGGTCTAGCGAACATTTACAATGAGCAGTTCTTC
J: TRBJ2-1; V: TRBV6-1; D: TRBD2; size: once; CDR3: CASSKSGSGADEQFF; DNA: TGTGCCAGCAGTAAATCGGGTAGCGGGGCTGATGAGCAGTTCTTC
J: TRBJ1-1; V: TRBV2; D: NA; size: NA; CDR3: CASSPYPYTEAFF; DNA: TGTGCCAGCAGTCCATACCCTTACACTGAAGCTTTCTTT
J: TRBJ1-2; V: TRBV10-3; D: NA; size: NA; CDR3: CAISEGVTNYGYTF; DNA: TGTGCCATCAGTGAAGGCGTGACCAACTATGGCTACACCTTC
J: TRBJ2-7; V: TRBV19; D: NA; size: NA; CDR3: CASSIAPGGPFYEQYF; DNA: TGTGCCAGTAGTATAGCTCCTGGCGGGCCCTTCTACGAGCAGTACTTC
J: TRBJ1-5; V: TRBV28; D: NA; size: NA; CDR3: CASSYGGPQHF; DNA: TGTGCCAGCAGTTATGGGGGGCCCCAGCATTTT
J: TRBJ2-1; V: TRBV2; D: NA; size: NA; CDR3: CASSVEGSNNEQFF; DNA: TGTGCCAGCAGTGTGGAAGGGAGTAACAATGAGCAGTTCTTC
J: TRBJ2-5; V: TRBV18; D: NA; size: few; CDR3: CASSPPAQQETQYF; DNA: TGTGCCAGCTCACCACCGGCGCAACAAGAGACCCAGTACTTC